This T cell receptor (beta chain) was identified during a study of response to subunit inactivated influenza vaccine. Points from the study as a whole: Researchers suggested that each seasonal influenza vaccination recruits few new T cells.

This clonotype was recorded many times. Its antigen is unknown. TCRdb reprocessed the RT-PCR reads via MiXCR and lists one record per CDR3 protein. The sample consists of around 490,000 distinct CDR3 sequences, approximately 7.1% of them appearing once. The origin of this receptor is a man between 45 and 75 years old who received an inactivated influenza vaccine. This sample comprised PBMCs from blood, obtained less than 30 months after vaccination.

CDR3 sequence: CASSFTADRNYYGYTF. The DNA of the CDR3 is TGCGCCAGCAGCTTCACAGCGGACCGAAATTACTATGGCTACACCTTC. The chain couples TRBV5-1 to TRBJ1-2, with D uncertain. Germline V gene data show CDR1 as SGHRS and CDR2 as YFSETQ. V lost 2 bases and J 3 bases, leaving 17 bases between the germline ends. The CDR3 contains 16 residues.